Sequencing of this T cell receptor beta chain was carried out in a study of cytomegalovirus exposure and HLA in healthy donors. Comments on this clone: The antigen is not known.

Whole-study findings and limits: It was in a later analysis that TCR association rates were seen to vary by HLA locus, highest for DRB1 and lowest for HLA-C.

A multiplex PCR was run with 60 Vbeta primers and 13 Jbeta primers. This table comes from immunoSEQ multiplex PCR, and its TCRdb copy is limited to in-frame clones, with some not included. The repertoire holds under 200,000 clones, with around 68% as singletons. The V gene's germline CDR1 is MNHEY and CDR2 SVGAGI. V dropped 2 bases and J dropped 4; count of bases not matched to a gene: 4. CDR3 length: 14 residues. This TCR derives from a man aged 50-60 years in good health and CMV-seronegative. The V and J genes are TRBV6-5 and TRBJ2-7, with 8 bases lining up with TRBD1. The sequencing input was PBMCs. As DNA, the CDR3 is TGTGCCAGCAGTTACCGGACAGGGAATTACGAGCAGTACTTC. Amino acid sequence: CASSYRTGNYEQYF.